This T cell receptor beta chain was recorded in a study of graft-versus-host responses after intestinal transplantation. Looking at the study overall: Transplants were multivisceral, liver-intestinal, or isolated intestinal. Following induction with anti-thymocyte globulin, all recipients were given tacrolimus and steroids for 2 to 4 years. General study points: HvG clone declines early post-transplant were associated with peak circulating GvH levels.

In germline, CDR1 is SQVTM, CDR2 ANQGSEA. The CDR3 totals 14 residues. Trimming left V 3 bases short and J 8 bases short, with 16 bases between. About this clone itself: Its cognate antigen is unknown.

The assay was immunoSEQ multiplex PCR, and TCRdb's table has in-frame clones only and misses some. The sample yields approximately 20,000 clones, 75% to 90% seen once. This specimen consisted of PBMCs, obtained about 62 days after intestinal transplantation. The receptor comes from a human patient who received an intestinal transplant, so some T cells may come from the graft donor. The genes are TRBV29-1 and TRBJ1-4; D not certain. CDR3 sequence reads: CSVDFAGLGEKLFF. Written as DNA, the CDR3 is TGCAGCGTTGATTTTGCGGGGTTGGGAGAAAAACTGTTTTTT.